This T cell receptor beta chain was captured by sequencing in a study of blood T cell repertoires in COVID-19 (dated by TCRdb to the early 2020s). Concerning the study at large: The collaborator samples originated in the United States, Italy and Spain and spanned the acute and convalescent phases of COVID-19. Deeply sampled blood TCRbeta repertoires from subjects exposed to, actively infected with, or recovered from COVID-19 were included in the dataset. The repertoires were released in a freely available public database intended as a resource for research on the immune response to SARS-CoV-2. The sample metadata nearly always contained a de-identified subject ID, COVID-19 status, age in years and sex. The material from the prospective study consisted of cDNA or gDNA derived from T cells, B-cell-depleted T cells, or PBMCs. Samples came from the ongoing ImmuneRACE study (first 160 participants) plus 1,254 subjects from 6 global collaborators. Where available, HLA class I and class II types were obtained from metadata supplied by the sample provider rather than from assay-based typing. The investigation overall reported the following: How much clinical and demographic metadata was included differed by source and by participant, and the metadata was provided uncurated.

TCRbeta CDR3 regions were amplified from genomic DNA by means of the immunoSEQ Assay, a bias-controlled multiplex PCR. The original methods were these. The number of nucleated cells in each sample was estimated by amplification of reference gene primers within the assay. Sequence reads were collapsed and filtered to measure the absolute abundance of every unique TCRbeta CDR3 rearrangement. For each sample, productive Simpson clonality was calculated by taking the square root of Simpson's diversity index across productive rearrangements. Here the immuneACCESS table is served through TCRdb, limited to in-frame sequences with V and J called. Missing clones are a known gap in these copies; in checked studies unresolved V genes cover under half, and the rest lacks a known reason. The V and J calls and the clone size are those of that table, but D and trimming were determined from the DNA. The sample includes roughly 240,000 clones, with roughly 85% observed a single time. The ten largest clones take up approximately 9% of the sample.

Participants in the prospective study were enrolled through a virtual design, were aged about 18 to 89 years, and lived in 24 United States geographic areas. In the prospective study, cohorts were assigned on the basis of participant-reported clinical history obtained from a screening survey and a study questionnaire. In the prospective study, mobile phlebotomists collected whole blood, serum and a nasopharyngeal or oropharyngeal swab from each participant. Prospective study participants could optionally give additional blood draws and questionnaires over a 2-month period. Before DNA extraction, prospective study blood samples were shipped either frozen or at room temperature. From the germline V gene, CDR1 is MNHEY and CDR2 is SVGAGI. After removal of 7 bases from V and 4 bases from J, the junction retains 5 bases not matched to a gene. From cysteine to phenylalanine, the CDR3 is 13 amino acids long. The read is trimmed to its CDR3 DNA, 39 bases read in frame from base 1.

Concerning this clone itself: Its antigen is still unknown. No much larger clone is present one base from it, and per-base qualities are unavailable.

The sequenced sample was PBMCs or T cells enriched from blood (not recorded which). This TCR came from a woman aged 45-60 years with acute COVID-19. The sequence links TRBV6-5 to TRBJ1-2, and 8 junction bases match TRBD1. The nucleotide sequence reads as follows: TGTGCCAGCACCCGGGACAGGTTCTATGGCTACACCTTC. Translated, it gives CASTRDRFYGYTF.